This TCR beta chain was identified in a study of beta chain features in type 1 diabetes. Across the study: Across all samples, 100 million to 130 million sorted cells were examined.

Trimming took off 5 bases at V and 2 bases at J, with 7 bases between the two ends. The CDR3 spans 11 residues. Looked up from germline, CDR1 is DFQATT and CDR2 is SNEGSKA (reference sequence). A few counts support this clone. Sorting based on CD45RO/CCR7/CD25/CD127/CD95/CD27 separated CD4+ naive, central memory, regulatory and stem cell-like memory cells. Reverse transcribing all isolated RNA meant expressed TCRB transcripts were sequenced. The protocol was immunoSEQ multiplex PCR, while the TCRdb copy is restricted to in-frame clones and leaves out a portion. In the table there are 240,000 or so clones, 25% to 30% of which are singletons.

The source of this sequence is a man aged 30 to 45 in good health. The chain couples TRBV20-1 to TRBJ2-7, with D uncertain. Sequencing was performed on central memory CD4+ T cells from blood. Written as DNA, the CDR3 is TGCAGTGCTTACCAACCCTACGAGCAGTACTTC. It encodes CSAYQPYEQYF.